This T cell receptor beta chain appears in the sequencing data of a study of identical twins. In TCRdb, the 5' RACE reads were re-called with MiXCR into one record per CDR3 protein. The sample includes roughly 690,000 distinct CDR3 sequences, around 21% of them seen just once. Between the trimmed V and J ends, which lost 4 bases and 4 bases, there was a span of 11 bases. CDR3 length: 13 amino acids. Germline V CDR1 and CDR2: DFQATT, SNEGSKA (reference sequence). This same sample was also part of a study on T cells expressing NK-cell markers.

What was sequenced was PBMCs. The TCR was taken from a young woman in good health. The chain has TRBV20-1 and TRBJ2-1; TRBD2 might be the D (7 bases). The CDR3 loop is CSATGGLYNEQFF. The CDR3, as DNA: TGCAGTGCTACGGGGGGCCTATACAATGAGCAGTTCTTC.